This TCR beta chain stems from a study of cytomegalovirus exposure and HLA in healthy donors. Study-level results: Both high specificity and high sensitivity reportedly marked the classifier's diagnosis of cytomegalovirus status. Exclusion as indistinguishable affected some V segments, including TRBV6-2 and TRBV6-3.

Notes on this clone: What it recognizes is unknown.

Use of 60 Vbeta and 13 Jbeta primers characterized the PCR. Data came from immunoSEQ multiplex PCR; TCRdb stores just in-frame clones and leaves some out. The sample shows about 200,000 clones, around 82% of them seen only once. The germline CDR1 and CDR2 sequences are MRHNA and SNTAGT. The CDR3 sequence is 16 residues long. Losses at the gene ends were 0 bases for V and 4 bases for J; bases not matched to a gene: 2. Donors were nominally healthy when sampled, though unrecorded immune exposures were likely. The rearrangement uses TRBV6-4 and TRBJ2-3; 12 bases are a match to TRBD2. The specimen was PBMCs. The source of this sequence is a woman in her 30s in good health and CMV-seronegative. DNA of the CDR3: TGTGCCAGCAGTGACTCGCTAGCGGGGGGGCCAGATACGCAGTATTTT. Amino acid sequence: CASSDSLAGGPDTQYF.